One and the same sample provided the 18 T cell receptor beta chains below, sequenced in a study of cytomegalovirus exposure and HLA in healthy donors. Researchers ran the PCR with 60 Vbeta and 13 Jbeta primers. Generated by immunoSEQ multiplex PCR, the TCRdb table keeps only in-frame clones and is missing some. Found here are about 120,000 clones, roughly four fifths of them singletons; the top ten hold more than 1.5%. Input material: PBMCs. The receptors shown here come from a man in his forties in good health and CMV-seronegative.

This clone came up a few times. This chain connects TRBV7-8 to TRBJ1-2, with 8 bases aligning to TRBD1. The J segment lost 8 bases and the V segment lost 5 bases, leaving 13 bases of the junction unmatched. The CDR3 runs to 15 residues. CDR1 is SGHVS, CDR2 FQNEAQ, per germline. Here the CDR3 reads CASSPTGARTKGYTF. Here the CDR3 DNA reads TGTGCCAGCAGCCCGACAGGGGCGCGGACTAAAGGCTACACCTTC.

This clone was observed a single time. Other DNA variants within this sample encode the same CDR3. The rearrangement joins TRBV9 to TRBJ1-3, with unresolved D. V lost 4 bases, J lost 0 bases, and 17 bases lay in between. The germline CDR1 and CDR2 sequences are SGDLS and YYNGEE. There are 17 residues in the CDR3. CDR3 loop: CASSPFWAGSSGNTIYF. The CDR3 DNA reads as TGTGCCAGCAGCCCATTTTGGGCAGGAAGCTCTGGAAACACCATATATTTT.

V gene TRBV11-1 combines with J gene TRBJ1-1; D is ambiguous. V lost 6 bases and J lost 1, with 9 bases in between. The CDR3 length is 13 residues. The germline CDR1 and CDR2 sequences are SGHAT and FQDESV (reference sequence). The CDR3 spells CASSVGENTEAFF. The CDR3 nucleotides read TGTGCCAGCAGTGTAGGAGAGAACACTGAAGCTTTCTTT.

This rearrangement joins TRBV25-1 to TRBJ1-3, with 8 bases identical to TRBD1. V gave up 2 bases and J gave up 4 bases; unmatched junction bases: 7. Germline CDR1 and CDR2: MGHDK and SYGVNS. The CDR3 is 16 residues long. The CDR3 loop is CASSENQGARGNTIYF. CDR3 coding DNA: TGTGCCAGCAGTGAAAATCAGGGGGCGCGAGGAAACACCATATATTTT. Together with reference TRBV25-1 and TRBJ1-3, the CDR3 gives the full variable domain: EADIYQTPRYLVIGTGKKITLECSQTMGHDKMYWYQQDPGMELHLIHYSYGVNSTEKGDLSSESTVSRIRTEHFPLTLESARPSHTSQYLCASSENQGARGNTIYFGEGSWLTVV.

The chain recombines TRBV7-2 with TRBJ1-6; D might be TRBD1 (5 bases). This CDR3 comprises 13 residues. Trimming pared 1 base from V and 10 bases from J, leaving 8 bases between. Germline V gene lookup returns CDR1 SGHTA and CDR2 FQGNSA. CDR3 loop: CASSLVGRSPLHF. The CDR3 DNA reads as TGTGCCAGCAGCTTAGTGGGGCGGTCACCCCTCCACTTT.

The V call is TRBV9, the J call TRBJ2-1, with 7 bases identical to TRBD2. Looked up from germline, CDR1 is SGDLS and CDR2 is YYNGEE. The CDR3 runs to 16 residues. The V and J ends lost 0 bases and 2 bases, in that order; junction bases with no gene match: 5. CDR3 sequence reads: CASSVDPSGTYNEQFF. For the CDR3, the DNA is TGTGCCAGCAGCGTAGATCCTAGCGGAACCTACAATGAGCAGTTCTTC.

The chain uses TRBV27 and TRBJ2-3, with 9 bases fitting TRBD2. There are 16 residues in the CDR3. V trimming: 5 bases; J trimming: 2 bases; junction bases outside the gene matches: 8. Germline V CDR1 and CDR2: MNHEY, SMNVEV (reference sequence). The chain's CDR3 is CASSAGTSRNTDTQYF. The CDR3, as DNA: TGTGCCAGCAGTGCCGGGACTAGCCGGAACACAGATACGCAGTATTTT.

The chain uses TRBV2 and TRBJ1-2; D uncertain. CDR1 and CDR2 from the germline V gene are SNHLY and FYNNEI. The CDR3 has 15 amino acids. V lost 6 bases, J lost 4 bases, and 18 bases lay in between. CDR3 nucleotide sequence: TGTGCCAGCAGACTCGAGGGAGGGTCGGGCTATGGCTACACCTTC. Amino acids: CASRLEGGSGYGYTF.

This rearrangement joins TRBV5-1 to TRBJ1-3; possibly TRBD1 for D (6 bases). The V end was cut by 5 bases, the J end by 0 bases, with 12 bases between. The CDR3 totals 15 residues. The germline gives CDR1 SGHRS, CDR2 YFSETQ. The CDR3 coding sequence is TGCGCCAGCAGTCAGGGGTTTGCCTCTGGAAACACCATATATTTT. The encoded protein is CASSQGFASGNTIYF.

The genes are TRBV7-9 and TRBJ2-4; D may be TRBD1 (5 bases). The CDR3 is made up of 14 amino acids. Trimming left V 1 base short and J 12 bases short, with 16 bases between. Germline lookup yields CDR1 SEHNR and CDR2 FQNEAQ (reference sequence). For the CDR3, the DNA is TGTGCCAGCAGCTTAGGGCAGGGCGTAGACAGTCAGTACTTC. Its protein is CASSLGQGVDSQYF.

CDR3 loop: CASSPQDSNQPQHF. In nucleotides, the CDR3 is TGTGCCAGCAGCCCACAGGATAGCAATCAGCCCCAGCATTTT. V is TRBV14 and J is TRBJ1-5; D is perhaps TRBD1 (5 bases). Between the trimmed V and J ends, which lost 4 bases and 0 bases, there was a span of 7 bases. The CDR3 is made up of 14 amino acids. The germline gives CDR1 SGHDN, CDR2 FVKESK.

V usage is TRBV9 and J usage is TRBJ2-5, with D possibly TRBD2 on 6 matching bases. Germline V CDR1 and CDR2: SGDLS, YYNGEE. The CDR3 runs to 14 residues. V was cut by 1 base and J by 4 bases, with 11 bases left in between. Written as DNA, the CDR3 is TGTGCCAGCAGCGTATGGGAGGAGGGAGAGACCCAGTACTTC. It encodes CASSVWEEGETQYF. The entire variable domain, with the rest obtained from reference TRBV9 and TRBJ2-5, is as follows: DSGVTQTPKHLITATGQRVTLRCSPRSGDLSVYWYQQSLDQGLQFLIQYYNGEERAKGNILERFSAQQFPDLHSELNLSSLELGDSALYFCASSVWEEGETQYFGPGTRLLVL.

The chain links TRBV30 to TRBJ2-2; TRBD2 agrees at 7 bases. Trimming cost V 3 bases and J 3 bases; bases outside gene matches: 7. The CDR3 covers 15 residues. In germline, CDR1 is GTSNPN, CDR2 SVGIG (reference sequence). CDR3 sequence (DNA): TGTGCCTGGAGACGGGGACTACCAGACACCGGGGAGCTGTTTTTT. Translated, it gives CAWRRGLPDTGELFF.

This rearrangement joins TRBV7-8 to TRBJ1-2, with 8 bases that match TRBD1. Germline V gene lookup returns CDR1 SGHVS and CDR2 FQNEAQ. The CDR3 runs 17 residues. V was clipped by 5 bases and J by 7 bases; unmatched bases: 18. The CDR3 loop reads CASSLRTGNILLGGYTF. The DNA for the CDR3 is TGTGCCAGCAGCCTCCGGACAGGGAACATCCTATTAGGTGGCTACACCTTC.

This clone was picked up one time. This chain links TRBV25-1 with TRBJ1-2, with D possibly TRBD1 on 6 matching bases. CDR1 is MGHDK, CDR2 SYGVNS, per germline. The length of the CDR3 is 13 residues. V gave up 1 base and J gave up 5 bases, with 8 bases separating them. This CDR3 is CASSESGTYGYTF. CDR3 DNA: TGTGCCAGCAGTGAATCAGGGACATATGGCTACACCTTC.

This clone was detected only a few times. This chain uses TRBV29-1 with TRBJ2-1; 14 bases are shared with TRBD2. The CDR3 runs to 16 residues. Germline values: CDR1 SQVTM, CDR2 ANQGSEA. With V trimmed by 3 bases and J by 4 bases, 5 bases remained unmatched. The CDR3 region has the DNA TGCAGCGTTGAGGGACTAGCGGGAGCTGATTACAATGAGCAGTTCTTC. The encoded protein is CSVEGLAGADYNEQFF.

The rearrangement uses TRBV5-1 and TRBJ2-1, with 9 bases aligning to TRBD2. The V gene's germline CDR1 is SGHRS and CDR2 YFSETQ. The length of the CDR3 is 18 residues. The junction had 7 bases not matched to a gene; V was cut back by 0 bases and J by 0 bases. CDR3 nucleotides: TGCGCCAGCAGCTTGGGGGCCCTACTAGCGGGCTCCTACAATGAGCAGTTCTTC. This codes for CASSLGALLAGSYNEQFF.

The rearrangement uses TRBV23-1 and TRBJ2-3; D gene uncertain. TRBV23-1 is an open reading frame whose function is uncertain. V lost 8 bases and J 4 bases, leaving 16 bases between the germline ends. The CDR3 sequence is 14 residues long. The CDR3 sequence is CASFLRVRPDTQYF. For the CDR3, the DNA is TGCGCCAGCTTCCTTCGGGTCCGCCCAGATACGCAGTATTTT.